This TCR beta chain was recorded in a study of blood T cell repertoires in COVID-19. For the study at large: Spain, Italy and the United States supplied samples that represented acute and convalescent COVID-19. T cells, B-cell-depleted T cells, or PBMCs provided the cDNA or gDNA that served as material.

Per the original methods: Nucleated cell counts were estimated from reference gene primer amplification. The repertoire was sequenced with immunoSEQ multiplex PCR; TCRdb's copy has only in-frame clones and lacks some. The V and J calls and clone size come from that table; D and trimming were worked out from the DNA. The sample shows about 150,000 clones, almost 85% of them seen only once. The germline gives CDR1 MNHEY, CDR2 SMNVEV (reference sequence). The CDR3 loop spans 14 amino acids. The ends were cut back, 6 bases at V and 0 bases at J, with 9 bases in the middle. The rearrangement joins TRBV27 to TRBJ1-3; D call uncertain. The receptor comes from a human donor with acute or convalescent COVID-19. The donor label of this sample is uncertain. The material sequenced was peripheral blood. CDR3 coding DNA: TGTGCCAGCAGGAGCCCCGGCTCTGGAAACACCATATATTTT. Its protein is CASRSPGSGNTIYF.